One sample yielded the 21 T cell receptor beta chains listed below, sequenced in a study of blood T cell repertoires in COVID-19. Profiled with immunoSEQ multiplex PCR; TCRdb holds only in-frame clones, not every one. The repertoire has tens of thousands of clones, approximately 88% of them found once; the top ten carry around 7.3%. Sequenced material: peripheral blood. These TCRs come from a woman of 80 years or more with acute or convalescent COVID-19.

The chain carries TRBV6-2 or TRBV6-3 and TRBJ2-2; D is undetermined. Germline V gives CDR1 MNHEY, CDR2 SVGEGT. V lost 3 bases and J 0 bases, leaving 5 bases between the germline ends. This CDR3 has 14 amino acids. The CDR3 nucleotides read TGTGCCAGCAGTTATTCAACGAACACCGGGGAGCTGTTTTTT. Translating it yields CASSYSTNTGELFF.

This clone was found once. CDR3 sequence reads: CASSTATGQREQFF. Here the CDR3 DNA reads TGTGCCAGTAGTACAGCGACAGGCCAACGGGAGCAGTTCTTC. This chain links TRBV19 with TRBJ2-1, with a weak D call TRBD1 (6 bases). This CDR3 has 14 amino acids. CDR1 is LNHDA, CDR2 SQIVND, per germline (reference sequence). The V end lost 4 bases, the J end lost 10 bases, and 17 bases lay between the germline ends. Full variable domain (outside the CDR3, taken from reference TRBV19 and TRBJ2-1): DGGITQSPKYLFRKEGQNVTLSCEQNLNHDAMYWYRQDPGQGLRLIYYSQIVNDFQKGDIAEGYSVSREKKESFPLTVTSAQKNPTAFYLCASSTATGQREQFFGPGTRLTVL.

The chain employs TRBV28 and TRBJ1-2; D gene ambiguous. Germline lookup yields CDR1 MDHEN and CDR2 SYDVKM. V was cut by 3 bases and J by 3 bases, with 2 bases left in between. This CDR3 has 11 residues. CDR3 DNA sequence: TGTGCCAGCAGTTTCTACTATGGCTACACCTTC. This gives the protein CASSFYYGYTF.

V usage is TRBV30 and J usage is TRBJ2-1; 11 bases map to TRBD2. This CDR3 has 15 amino acids. Looked up from germline, CDR1 is GTSNPN and CDR2 is SVGIG (reference sequence). With 2 bases clipped from V and 8 bases from J, the junction kept 8 bases outside the gene matches. The CDR3 DNA reads as TGTGCCTGGAGTCTCTTAGCGGGGGGGCCTGATGAGCAGTTCTTC. This translates into CAWSLLAGGPDEQFF.

The sample holds one count of this clone. The V gene is TRBV7-3, the J gene TRBJ2-2; 11 nucleotides align to TRBD1. V dropped 5 bases and J dropped 6; count of bases not matched to a gene: 8. The CDR3 runs to 16 residues. Germline V lookup: CDR1 SGHTA, CDR2 FQGTGA. The CDR3 DNA reads TGTGCCAGCAGCAAACACTTGGGACAGGGGGCCGGGGAGCTGTTTTTT. Translated: CASSKHLGQGAGELFF.

V gene TRBV7-6 combines with J gene TRBJ2-7; TRBD1 is a possible D gene (6 bases). Germline CDR1 reads SGHVS; CDR2 reads FNYEAQ. This CDR3 has 13 residues. V was cut by 5 bases and J by 2 bases, with 10 bases left in between. As DNA, the CDR3 is TGTGCCAGCAGCCCCGGACAGCCCTACGAGCAGTACTTC. Translated: CASSPGQPYEQYF.

The J gene is TRBJ1-2, the V gene TRBV19, with 11 bases matching TRBD1. The junction had 5 bases not matched to a gene; V was cut back by 4 bases and J by 1 base. CDR3 length: 16 amino acids. Germline V lookup: CDR1 LNHDA, CDR2 SQIVND (reference sequence). CDR3 protein: CASSKDRGPDNYGYTF. CDR3 DNA: TGTGCCAGTAGTAAGGACAGGGGGCCCGATAACTATGGCTACACCTTC. The variable domain in full, completed from reference TRBV19 and TRBJ1-2, reads DGGITQSPKYLFRKEGQNVTLSCEQNLNHDAMYWYRQDPGQGLRLIYYSQIVNDFQKGDIAEGYSVSREKKESFPLTVTSAQKNPTAFYLCASSKDRGPDNYGYTFGSGTRLTVV.

V usage is TRBV11-2 and J usage is TRBJ2-7; D is possibly TRBD2 (6 bases). Germline V gene sequence: CDR1 SGHAT, CDR2 FQNNGV. The CDR3 length is 15 residues. Trimming removed 1 base at V and 3 bases at J, with 13 bases between. The CDR3 nucleotides read TGTGCCAGCAGCTTAGCGGGAGTTCAACGCTACGAGCAGTACTTC. Protein sequence: CASSLAGVQRYEQYF.

The chain employs TRBV28 and TRBJ1-2; 8 nucleotides match TRBD1. Germline trimming cut 4 bases from V and 2 bases from J; bases unmatched to any gene: 9. Germline V gives CDR1 MDHEN, CDR2 SYDVKM. This CDR3 comprises 16 residues. CDR3 sequence (DNA): TGTGCCAGCAGTTCAAGACAGGGGAGAGGGAACTATGGCTACACCTTC. This gives the protein CASSSRQGRGNYGYTF.

This rearrangement joins TRBV30 to TRBJ2-7, with D tentatively TRBD1 (6 bases). The CDR3 has 12 residues. Trimming shortened V by 3 bases and J by 1 base, and 7 bases separated the two germline ends. Germline CDR1 reads GTSNPN; CDR2 reads SVGIG (reference sequence). Here the CDR3 DNA reads TGTGCCTGGAGAGGGGGATCCTACGAGCAGTACTTC. This sequence encodes CAWRGGSYEQYF.

The chain couples TRBV19 to TRBJ2-5; 10 bases agree with TRBD2. Per germline, CDR1 LNHDA and CDR2 SQIVND (reference sequence). This CDR3 region has 13 residues. Trimming cost V 10 bases and J 4 bases; bases outside gene matches: 6. CDR3 in amino acids: CATSSGRTETQYF. CDR3 coding DNA: TGTGCCACGTCTAGCGGGAGAACAGAGACCCAGTACTTC.

This CDR3 is CASSPLRTGTAQGYTF. CDR3 nucleotide sequence: TGTGCCAGCAGCCCCCTACGGACAGGGACAGCCCAAGGCTACACCTTC. The rearrangement links TRBV7-2 to TRBJ1-2, with 8 bases identical to TRBD1. This CDR3 region has 16 residues. CDR1 is SGHTA, CDR2 FQGNSA, per germline. V gave up 5 bases and J gave up 8 bases; unmatched junction bases: 16. Based on the CDR3 plus reference TRBV7-2 and TRBJ1-2, the full variable domain is GAGVSQSPSNKVTEKGKDVELRCDPISGHTALYWYRQSLGQGLEFLIYFQGNSAPDKSGLPSDRFSAERTGGSVSTLTIQRTQQEDSAVYLCASSPLRTGTAQGYTFGSGTRLTVV.

The chain links TRBV2 to TRBJ1-2, with 9 bases identical to TRBD1. The V gene's germline CDR1 is SNHLY and CDR2 FYNNEI. The CDR3 consists of 12 residues. Germline trimming cut 4 bases from V and 7 bases from J; bases unmatched to any gene: 1. In DNA form, the CDR3 reads TGTGCCAGCAGTGGGACAGGGGTTGGCTACACCTTC. Its translation is CASSGTGVGYTF.

The chain combines TRBV6-2 or TRBV6-3 with TRBJ1-1; 7 bases match TRBD1. CDR3 size: 13 residues. Germline V gene data show CDR1 as MNHEY and CDR2 as SVGEGT. V was clipped by 2 bases and J by 10 bases; unmatched bases: 7. Here the CDR3 reads CASSYRDSTSAFF. The CDR3 nucleotides are TGTGCCAGCAGTTACCGGGACAGCACTTCAGCTTTCTTT.

The chain links TRBV5-6 to TRBJ2-5; 10 positions match TRBD2. From germline, CDR1 is SGHDT and CDR2 YYEEEE. There are 15 residues in the CDR3. V lost 4 bases and J lost 5; bases outside the gene matches: 8. Here the CDR3 DNA reads TGTGCCAGCAGCCTAGCGGGAGTTTTGGGTGAGACCCAGTACTTC. Translated, it gives CASSLAGVLGETQYF.

The table lists this clone with a few counts. This rearrangement joins TRBV4-3 to TRBJ2-2, with 8 positions matching TRBD1. V was pared by 4 bases and J by 4 bases, with 5 bases of the junction left unmatched. The CDR3 length is 15 residues. Germline lookup yields CDR1 LGHNA and CDR2 YSLEER. CDR3 sequence: CASSRDRSSTGELFF. The CDR3 bases are TGCGCCAGCAGCCGGGACAGGAGTAGCACCGGGGAGCTGTTTTTT.

The DNA for the CDR3 is TGTGCCAGTAGTATTTCGGGGTCCGGATGGAACACTGAAGCTTTCTTT. Amino acids: CASSISGSGWNTEAFF. The rearrangement uses TRBV19 and TRBJ1-1; D is uncertain. V was trimmed by 3 bases and J by 1 base, leaving 15 bases between them. The CDR3 consists of 16 residues. Looked up from germline, CDR1 is LNHDA and CDR2 is SQIVND (reference sequence).

The V and J genes are TRBV29-1 and TRBJ2-2; tentatively, D is TRBD2 (6 bases). This CDR3 has 12 amino acids. CDR1 is SQVTM, CDR2 ANQGSEA, per germline. V lost 1 base to trimming and J lost 7 bases, with 7 bases between them. Here the CDR3 DNA reads TGCAGCGTTGAAGTCGGGGGCGGGGAGCTGTTTTTT. Its translation is CSVEVGGGELFF.

The genes are TRBV6-5 and TRBJ1-6; D remains unclear. With 6 bases removed from V and 7 bases from J, the gap between germline ends came to 7 bases. This CDR3 is 12 amino acids long. CDR1 MNHEY and CDR2 SVGAGI come from the germline V gene. The CDR3 sequence is CASSLQNSPLHF. The DNA for the CDR3 is TGTGCCAGCAGCCTACAGAATTCACCCCTCCACTTT.

The chain is built from TRBV4-1 and TRBJ1-4, with D maybe TRBD1 (5 bases). The ends were cut back, 3 bases at V and 10 bases at J, with 18 bases in the middle. The germline V gene encodes CDR1 MGHRA and CDR2 YSYEKL. The CDR3 is 15 amino acids. The CDR3 reads CASSQEGGDWGKLFF. The CDR3 nucleotides read TGCGCCAGCAGCCAGGAGGGAGGGGATTGGGGAAAACTGTTTTTT.

This chain uses TRBV28 with TRBJ2-1; maybe TRBD2 (6 bases). This CDR3 spans 15 amino acids. Germline CDR1 MDHEN, CDR2 SYDVKM. V lost 6 bases and J 4 bases, leaving 16 bases between the germline ends. In DNA, the CDR3 is TGTGCCAGCAGCCCCGGGACTCTACCATACAATGAGCAGTTCTTC. Protein product: CASSPGTLPYNEQFF.